A single sample is the source of the 15 T cell receptor beta chains below, sequenced in a study of blood T cell repertoires in COVID-19. Produced via immunoSEQ multiplex PCR; TCRdb's table is partial and in-frame only. The table shows roughly 91,000 clones, with over 60% occurring only once. Sequencing input: peripheral blood. These receptors all come from a man in his 70s with acute or convalescent COVID-19.

This clone was counted a single time. The chain uses TRBV15 and TRBJ2-1; 7 nucleotides agree with TRBD1. This CDR3 is 17 amino acids long. V shed 5 bases, J shed 2 bases, and the junction held 12 bases outside the gene matches. Germline V gene lookup returns CDR1 LNHNV and CDR2 YYDKDF (reference sequence). The CDR3 nucleotides are TGTGCCACCAGCTTGGGAATTACAGGGGACCCCTACAATGAGCAGTTCTTC. It encodes CATSLGITGDPYNEQFF.

This chain links TRBV18 with TRBJ2-7; D gene ambiguous. Germline V gives CDR1 KGHSH, CDR2 LQKENI. V dropped 5 bases and J dropped 7 bases, with 12 bases sitting between them. This CDR3 is built from 12 residues. The CDR3: CASSNGPNEQYV. In DNA, the CDR3 is TGTGCCAGCTCAAATGGGCCGAATGAGCAGTACGTC.

The chain joins TRBV10-3 to TRBJ2-2; 7 bases fit TRBD1. V gave up 1 base and J gave up 1 base; unmatched junction bases: 3. This CDR3 is built from 16 residues. Germline CDR1 is ENHRY and CDR2 is SYGVKD. CDR3 in DNA: TGTGCCATCAGTGAGTTGAGGACAGGGAACACCGGGGAGCTGTTTTTT. This gives the protein CAISELRTGNTGELFF.

The gene calls are TRBV2 and TRBJ1-2; no reliable D call. The germline gives CDR1 SNHLY, CDR2 FYNNEI. V shed 3 bases and J shed 4 bases, with 9 bases lying between them. This CDR3 contains 13 residues. The CDR3 DNA reads TGTGCCAGCAGTGATCCGGGATTCTATGGCTACACCTTC. Encoded protein: CASSDPGFYGYTF. Filled out from reference TRBV2 and TRBJ1-2, the complete variable domain reads EPEVTQTPSHQVTQMGQEVILRCVPISNHLYFYWYRQILGQKVEFLVSFYNNEISEKSEIFDDQFSVERPDGSNFTLKIRSTKLEDSAMYFCASSDPGFYGYTFGSGTRLTVV.

The J gene is TRBJ2-4, the V gene TRBV20-1, with TRBD1 matching over 7 bases. The ends lost 3 bases at V and 7 bases at J; junction bases unmatched: 9. Germline V lookup: CDR1 DFQATT, CDR2 SNEGSKA (reference sequence). The CDR3 has 14 residues. CDR3 sequence reads: CSASEGAKGNIQYF. The CDR3 nucleotides are TGCAGTGCTAGTGAGGGGGCGAAAGGGAACATTCAGTACTTC.

The chain's CDR3 is CASSLSWDRGAGELFF. CDR3 bases: TGCGCCAGCAGCTTAAGTTGGGACAGGGGTGCCGGGGAGCTGTTTTTT. V and J are TRBV5-1 and TRBJ2-2; 10 nucleotides agree with TRBD1. The CDR3 runs 16 residues. Germline assignment: CDR1 SGHRS and CDR2 YFSETQ. With 2 bases clipped from V and 6 bases from J, the junction kept 7 bases outside the gene matches.

CDR3: CASSPGQFMNTEAFF. CDR3 sequence (DNA): TGTGCCAGCAGCCCGGGACAGTTTATGAACACTGAAGCTTTCTTT. The chain uses TRBV27 and TRBJ1-1; 7 nucleotides agree with TRBD1. CDR1 and CDR2 from the germline V gene are MNHEY and SMNVEV (reference sequence). V gave up 6 bases and J gave up 0 bases; unmatched junction bases: 7. The CDR3 is 15 residues long.

V and J are TRBV2 and TRBJ2-6; possible D gene TRBD1, 6 bases. Trimming left V 8 bases short and J 1 base short, with 12 bases between. From germline, CDR1 is SNHLY and CDR2 FYNNEI. This CDR3 spans 15 amino acids. Written as DNA, the CDR3 is TGTGCCAGCGTTCCAGGGGCTTCTGGGGCCAACGTCCTGACTTTC. It codes for CASVPGASGANVLTF.

This chain joins TRBV19 and TRBJ1-5, with D unclear. The CDR3 sequence is 14 residues long. CDR1 and CDR2 (germline): LNHDA, SQIVND (reference sequence). Trimming removed 3 bases from V and 3 bases from J, with 9 bases in between. CDR3 sequence reads: CASSMSRDNQPQHF. CDR3 sequence (DNA): TGTGCCAGTAGTATGAGCCGGGACAATCAGCCCCAGCATTTT.

The chain recombines TRBV27 with TRBJ2-7; 11 bases are shared with TRBD2. V dropped 5 bases and J dropped 1; count of bases not matched to a gene: 10. This CDR3 is built from 17 residues. CDR1 and CDR2 (germline): MNHEY, SMNVEV (reference sequence). The CDR3 DNA sequence: TGTGCCAGCAGTCCGCTACTAGCGGGAGTAAGGTCCTACGAGCAGTACTTC. It codes for CASSPLLAGVRSYEQYF.

The chain uses TRBV7-2 and TRBJ1-5; no firm D call. CDR1 and CDR2 (germline): SGHTA, FQGNSA. The V end was cut by 1 base, the J end by 7 bases, with 14 bases between. The CDR3 is 15 amino acids. CDR3 sequence (DNA): TGTGCCAGCAGCTTAGAGGCCGGGGAAGGGCAGCCCCAGCATTTT. Translating gives CASSLEAGEGQPQHF.

V gene TRBV7-3 combines with J gene TRBJ2-6, with 9 positions matching TRBD1. After removal of 5 bases from V and 0 bases from J, the junction contained 8 bases not matched to a gene. CDR1 and CDR2 (germline): SGHTA, FQGTGA. The CDR3 spans 18 residues. The CDR3 sequence: CASSPGQGTSSGANVLTF. CDR3 nucleotides: TGTGCCAGCAGCCCTGGACAGGGGACCTCCTCTGGGGCCAACGTCCTGACTTTC.

J is TRBJ1-1 and V is TRBV18; unclear D gene. The ends were cut back, 0 bases at V and 7 bases at J, with 15 bases in the middle. Per the germline V gene, CDR1 is KGHSH and CDR2 is LQKENI. The CDR3 covers 15 residues. CDR3 nucleotide sequence: TGTGCCAGCTCACCACCGGGAGTGCGGCTAGGTGAAGCTTTCTTT. Amino acid sequence: CASSPPGVRLGEAFF.

This clone was seen a few times. The chain combines TRBV6-5 with TRBJ1-2; 7 bases align to TRBD1. This CDR3 is built from 14 residues. CDR1 and CDR2 (germline): MNHEY, SVGAGI. Trimming removed 6 bases from V and 3 bases from J; junction bases left unmatched: 7. The CDR3 sequence: CASSLQGGHYGYTF. The CDR3 DNA is TGTGCCAGCAGCCTCCAGGGGGGACACTATGGCTACACCTTC.

The chain combines TRBV28 with TRBJ1-1; no definite D call. CDR1 MDHEN and CDR2 SYDVKM come from the germline V gene. This CDR3 has 13 amino acids. V dropped 3 bases and J dropped 6 bases, with 11 bases sitting between them. CDR3 in amino acids: CASSFSGRAEAFF. The CDR3 nucleotides are TGTGCCAGCAGTTTCTCGGGGAGGGCTGAAGCTTTCTTT.